This TCR beta chain was captured in a study of blood T cell repertoires in COVID-19. The CDR3 spans 16 residues. Germline V gene data show CDR1 as SGHTA and CDR2 as FQGNSA. Trimming cost V 4 bases and J 4 bases; bases outside gene matches: 10. Repertoires were generated with immunoSEQ multiplex PCR, while TCRdb's copy carries only in-frame clones and drops some. The sample contains 300,000 or so clones, over 75% of which appear only once. The receptor comes from a woman under 40 who had recovered from COVID-19. The chain carries TRBV7-2 and TRBJ2-1; 7 positions agree with TRBD1. The sequenced sample was PBMCs or T cells enriched from blood (not recorded which). The CDR3 DNA sequence: TGTGCCAGCAGCTCCCCCCCGGGACAGTCATACAATGAGCAGTTCTTC. Its protein product is CASSSPPGQSYNEQFF.